This T cell receptor beta chain was documented in a study of T-cell reconstitution after alpha-beta-depleted transplantation in children. The CDR3 has 14 amino acids. V dropped 4 bases and J dropped 0 bases, with 4 bases sitting between them. The V gene's germline CDR1 is MNHEY and CDR2 SMNVEV (reference sequence). A library of TCRbeta sequences, prepared with unique molecular identifiers, was generated. TCRdb reprocessed the PCR reads with MiXCR, giving one entry per CDR3 protein. This table holds 500,000 or so distinct CDR3 sequences, 30% to 35% found once. This clonotype was obtained from a human donor who donated a stem cell graft to a child with aplastic anemia. V is TRBV27 and J is TRBJ1-6; D is unclear. The sequences come from PBMCs from the stem cell graft donor, collected from the stem cell graft. The CDR3 sequence is CASSSYSYNSPLHF. The DNA for the CDR3 is TGTGCCAGCAGTTCTTACTCCTATAATTCACCCCTCCACTTT.